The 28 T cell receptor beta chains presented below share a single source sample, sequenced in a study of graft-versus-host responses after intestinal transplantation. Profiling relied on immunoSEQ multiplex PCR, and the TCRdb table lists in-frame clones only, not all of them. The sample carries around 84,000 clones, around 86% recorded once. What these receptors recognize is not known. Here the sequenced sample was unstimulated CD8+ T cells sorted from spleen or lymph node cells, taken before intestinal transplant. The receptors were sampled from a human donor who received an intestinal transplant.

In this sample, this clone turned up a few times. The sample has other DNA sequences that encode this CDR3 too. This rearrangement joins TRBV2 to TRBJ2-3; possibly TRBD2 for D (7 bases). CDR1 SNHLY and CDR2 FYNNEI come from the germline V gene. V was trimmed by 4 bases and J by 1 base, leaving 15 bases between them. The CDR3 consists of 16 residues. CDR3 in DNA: TGTGCCAGCAGTGGTTGGAGGGGGGGGCGCACAGATACGCAGTATTTT. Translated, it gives CASSGWRGGRTDTQYF.

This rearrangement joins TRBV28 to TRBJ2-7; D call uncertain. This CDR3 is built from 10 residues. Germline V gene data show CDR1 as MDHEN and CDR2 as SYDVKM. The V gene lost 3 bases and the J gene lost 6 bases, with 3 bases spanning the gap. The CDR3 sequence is CASSLGEQYF. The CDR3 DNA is TGTGCCAGCAGTTTGGGCGAGCAGTACTTC.

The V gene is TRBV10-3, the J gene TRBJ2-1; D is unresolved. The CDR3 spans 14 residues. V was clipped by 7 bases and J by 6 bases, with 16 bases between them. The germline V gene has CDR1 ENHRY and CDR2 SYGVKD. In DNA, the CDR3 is TGTGCCATCAAAAACCTACCAGGTGTCAATGAGCAGTTCTTC. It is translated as CAIKNLPGVNEQFF.

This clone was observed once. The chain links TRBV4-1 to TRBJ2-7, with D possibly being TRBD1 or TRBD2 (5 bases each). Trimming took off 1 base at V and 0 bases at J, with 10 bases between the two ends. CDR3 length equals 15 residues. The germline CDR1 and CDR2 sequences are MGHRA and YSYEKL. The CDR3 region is CASSQGGTTSYEQYF. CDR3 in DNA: TGCGCCAGCAGCCAAGGGGGGACCACCTCCTACGAGCAGTACTTC.

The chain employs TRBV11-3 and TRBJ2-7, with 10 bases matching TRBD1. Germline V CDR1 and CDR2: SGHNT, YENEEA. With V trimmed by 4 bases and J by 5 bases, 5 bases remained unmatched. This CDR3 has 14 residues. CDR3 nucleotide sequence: TGTGCCAGCAGCTCGACAGGGGGCTTGGACGAGCAGTACTTC. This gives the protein CASSSTGGLDEQYF.

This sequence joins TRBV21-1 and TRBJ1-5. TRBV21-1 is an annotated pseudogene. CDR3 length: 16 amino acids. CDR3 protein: CASSKGLRGGDQPQHF. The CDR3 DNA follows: TGTGCCAGCAGCAAAGGTTTAAGGGGAGGGGATCAGCCCCAGCATTTT.

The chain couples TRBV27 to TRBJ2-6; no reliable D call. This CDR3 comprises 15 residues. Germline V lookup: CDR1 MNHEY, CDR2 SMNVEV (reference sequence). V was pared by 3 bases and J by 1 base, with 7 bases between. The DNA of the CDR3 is TGTGCCAGCAGTTTGCTGGGGTCTGGGGCCAACGTCCTGACTTTC. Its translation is CASSLLGSGANVLTF. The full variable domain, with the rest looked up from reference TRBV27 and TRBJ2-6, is EAQVTQNPRYLITVTGKKLTVTCSQNMNHEYMSWYRQDPGLGLRQIYYSMNVEVTDKGDVPEGYKVSRKEKRNFPLILESPSPNQTSLYFCASSLLGSGANVLTFGAGSRLTVL.

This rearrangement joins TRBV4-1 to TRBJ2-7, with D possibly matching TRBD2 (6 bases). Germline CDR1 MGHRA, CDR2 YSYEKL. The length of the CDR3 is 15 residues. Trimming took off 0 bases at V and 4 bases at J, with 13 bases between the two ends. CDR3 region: CASSQDTGRGYEQYF. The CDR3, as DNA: TGCGCCAGCAGCCAAGATACCGGGAGAGGTTACGAGCAGTACTTC.

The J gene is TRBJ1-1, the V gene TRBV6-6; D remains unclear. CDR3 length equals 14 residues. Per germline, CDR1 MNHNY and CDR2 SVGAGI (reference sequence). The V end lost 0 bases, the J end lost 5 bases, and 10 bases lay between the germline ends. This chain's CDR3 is CASSYSRGWTEAFF. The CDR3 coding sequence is TGTGCCAGCAGTTACTCGAGAGGGTGGACTGAAGCTTTCTTT.

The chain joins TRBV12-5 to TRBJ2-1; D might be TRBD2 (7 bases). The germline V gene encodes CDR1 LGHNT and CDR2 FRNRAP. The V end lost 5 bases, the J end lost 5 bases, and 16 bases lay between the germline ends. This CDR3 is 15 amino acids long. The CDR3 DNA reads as TGTGCTAGTGGTCCGGGGGGCTATAGGGACAATGAGCAGTTCTTC. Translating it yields CASGPGGYRDNEQFF.

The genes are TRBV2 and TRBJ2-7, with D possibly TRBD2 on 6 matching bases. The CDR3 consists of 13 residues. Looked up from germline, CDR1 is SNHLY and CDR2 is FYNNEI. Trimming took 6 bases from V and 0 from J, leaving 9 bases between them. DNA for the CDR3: TGTGCCAGCAGGGACGGGAGCTCCTACGAGCAGTACTTC. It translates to CASRDGSSYEQYF.

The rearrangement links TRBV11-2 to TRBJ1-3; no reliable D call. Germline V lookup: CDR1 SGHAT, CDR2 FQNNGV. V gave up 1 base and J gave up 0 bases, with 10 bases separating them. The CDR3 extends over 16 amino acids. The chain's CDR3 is CASSLVIGPSGNTIYF. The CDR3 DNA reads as TGTGCCAGCAGCTTAGTTATAGGGCCCTCTGGAAACACCATATATTTT.

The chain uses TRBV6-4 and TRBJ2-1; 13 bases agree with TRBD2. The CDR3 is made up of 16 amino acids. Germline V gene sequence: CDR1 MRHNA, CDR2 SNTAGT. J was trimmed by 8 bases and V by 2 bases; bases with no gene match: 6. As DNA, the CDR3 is TGTGCCAGCAGTGACAGACTAGCGGGGGGTTACGATGAGCAGTTCTTC. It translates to CASSDRLAGGYDEQFF.

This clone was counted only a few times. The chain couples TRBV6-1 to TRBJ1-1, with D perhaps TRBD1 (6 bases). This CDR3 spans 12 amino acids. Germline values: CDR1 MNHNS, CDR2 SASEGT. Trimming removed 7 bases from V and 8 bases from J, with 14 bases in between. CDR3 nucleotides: TGTGCCAGCAATGGGGGGGCTGGGGAAGCTTTCTTT. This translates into CASNGGAGEAFF.

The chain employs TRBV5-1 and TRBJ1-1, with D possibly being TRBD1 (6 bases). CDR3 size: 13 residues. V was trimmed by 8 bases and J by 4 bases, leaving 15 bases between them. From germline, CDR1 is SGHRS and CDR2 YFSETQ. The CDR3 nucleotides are TGCGCCAGTGGGCTAACAGGGTTCACTGAAGCTTTCTTT. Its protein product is CASGLTGFTEAFF.

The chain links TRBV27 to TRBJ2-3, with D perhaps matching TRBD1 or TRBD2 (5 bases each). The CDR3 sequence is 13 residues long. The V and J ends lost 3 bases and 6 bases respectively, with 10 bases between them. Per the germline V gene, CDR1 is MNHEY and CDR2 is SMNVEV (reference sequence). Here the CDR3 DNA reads TGTGCCAGCAGTTTTCAGGGAGCGGATACGCAGTATTTT. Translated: CASSFQGADTQYF.

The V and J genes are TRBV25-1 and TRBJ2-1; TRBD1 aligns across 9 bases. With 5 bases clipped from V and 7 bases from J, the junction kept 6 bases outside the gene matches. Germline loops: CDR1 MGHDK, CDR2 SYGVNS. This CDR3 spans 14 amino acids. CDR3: CASSWDRARNEQFF. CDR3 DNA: TGTGCCAGCAGTTGGGACAGGGCTAGGAATGAGCAGTTCTTC.

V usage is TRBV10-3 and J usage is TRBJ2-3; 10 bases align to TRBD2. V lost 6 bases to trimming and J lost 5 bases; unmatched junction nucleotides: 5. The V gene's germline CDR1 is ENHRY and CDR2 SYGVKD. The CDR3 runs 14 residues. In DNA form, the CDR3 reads TGTGCCATCAGGACAACTAGCGGGGAAGATACGCAGTATTTT. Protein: CAIRTTSGEDTQYF.

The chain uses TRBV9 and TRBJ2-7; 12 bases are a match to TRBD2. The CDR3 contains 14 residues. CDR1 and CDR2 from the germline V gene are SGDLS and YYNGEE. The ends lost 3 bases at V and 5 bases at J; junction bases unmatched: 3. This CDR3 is CASSATSGRDEQYF. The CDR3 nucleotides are TGTGCCAGCAGCGCGACTAGCGGGAGAGACGAGCAGTACTTC.

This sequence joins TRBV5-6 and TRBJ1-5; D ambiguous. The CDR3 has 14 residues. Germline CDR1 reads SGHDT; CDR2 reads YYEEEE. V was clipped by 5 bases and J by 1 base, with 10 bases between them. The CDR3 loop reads CASRRSGSNQPQHF. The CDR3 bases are TGTGCCAGCAGAAGGTCCGGGAGCAATCAGCCCCAGCATTTT.

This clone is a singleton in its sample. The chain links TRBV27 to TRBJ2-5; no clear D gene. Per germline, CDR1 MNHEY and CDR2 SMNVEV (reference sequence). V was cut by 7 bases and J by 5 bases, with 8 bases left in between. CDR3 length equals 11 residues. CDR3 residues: CASTLGETQYF. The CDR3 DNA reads TGTGCCAGCACCCTCGGGGAGACCCAGTACTTC.

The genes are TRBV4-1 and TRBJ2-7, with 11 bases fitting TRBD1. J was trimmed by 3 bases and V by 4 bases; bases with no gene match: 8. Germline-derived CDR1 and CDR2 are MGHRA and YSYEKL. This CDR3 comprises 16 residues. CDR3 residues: CASSPVWDRGNYEQYF. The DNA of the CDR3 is TGCGCCAGCAGCCCTGTGTGGGACAGGGGGAACTACGAGCAGTACTTC.

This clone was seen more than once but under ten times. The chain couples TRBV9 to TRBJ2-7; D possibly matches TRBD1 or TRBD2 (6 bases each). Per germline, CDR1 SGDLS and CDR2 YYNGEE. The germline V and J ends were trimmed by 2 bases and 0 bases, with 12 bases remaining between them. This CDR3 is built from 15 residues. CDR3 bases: TGTGCCAGCAGCGTGGAGGGGGATAGCTCCTACGAGCAGTACTTC. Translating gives CASSVEGDSSYEQYF.

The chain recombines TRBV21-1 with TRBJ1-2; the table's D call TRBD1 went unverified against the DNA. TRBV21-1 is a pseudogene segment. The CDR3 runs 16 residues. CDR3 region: CASSNKSGVSDYGYTF. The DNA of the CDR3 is TGTGCCAGCAGCAATAAGTCAGGGGTTAGCGACTATGGCTACACCTTC.

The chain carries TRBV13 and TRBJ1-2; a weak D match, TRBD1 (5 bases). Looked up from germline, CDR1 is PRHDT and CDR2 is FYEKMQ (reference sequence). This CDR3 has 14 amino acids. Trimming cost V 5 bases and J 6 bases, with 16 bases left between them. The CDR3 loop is CASSASGIWDGYTF. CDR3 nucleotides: TGTGCCAGCAGCGCGTCAGGGATTTGGGATGGCTACACCTTC. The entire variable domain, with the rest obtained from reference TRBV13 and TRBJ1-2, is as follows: AAGVIQSPRHLIKEKRETATLKCYPIPRHDTVYWYQQGPGQDPQFLISFYEKMQSDKGSIPDRFSAQQFSDYHSELNMSSLELGDSALYFCASSASGIWDGYTFGSGTRLTVV.

The CDR3 sequence is CASIRQGTYEQYF. DNA of the CDR3: TGTGCCAGCATCAGACAGGGCACCTACGAGCAGTACTTC. The gene calls are TRBV6-5 and TRBJ2-7; TRBD1 matches at 7 bases. The ends lost 7 bases at V and 2 bases at J; junction bases unmatched: 5. The CDR3 consists of 13 residues. CDR1 and CDR2 (germline): MNHEY, SVGAGI.

The CDR3 reads CATSTGSEQYF. The CDR3, as DNA: TGTGCCACCTCGACAGGGAGCGAGCAGTACTTC. The chain couples TRBV27 to TRBJ2-7; 7 nucleotides match TRBD1. After removal of 10 bases from V and 6 bases from J, the junction contained 6 bases not matched to a gene. The CDR3 has 11 amino acids. CDR1 is MNHEY and CDR2 is SMNVEV in the germline V gene (reference sequence).

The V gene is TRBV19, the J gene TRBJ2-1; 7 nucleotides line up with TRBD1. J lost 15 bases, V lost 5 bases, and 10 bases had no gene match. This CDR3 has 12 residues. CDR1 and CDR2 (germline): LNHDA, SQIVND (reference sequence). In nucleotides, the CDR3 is TGTGCCAGTAGTCCGACCGGACAGGTTACGTTCTTC. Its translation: CASSPTGQVTFF.